This T cell receptor beta chain was recorded in a study of cytomegalovirus exposure and HLA in healthy donors. Study-wide background: Among about 380 genotyped donors, around 81% fell in the Caucasian-associated ancestry cluster.

Study-level results: Several top significant clusters appeared, in a later analysis, to be linked to common viral pathogens. Several V segments, TRBV6-2 and TRBV6-3 among them, could not be told apart and were dropped. A later analysis linked a missense DCLRE1C variant to TCR beta V- and J-gene trimming.

CDR3 length equals 13 residues. V lost 3 bases to trimming and J lost 6 bases; unmatched junction nucleotides: 4. Germline V gene sequence: CDR1 KGHSH, CDR2 LQKENI. Primers: 60 Vbeta forward and 13 Jbeta reverse. Method: immunoSEQ multiplex PCR; TCRdb's copy keeps in-frame clones and lacks some. The table includes some 160,000 clones, 65% to 90% detected once. As for this clone: No antigen is known for it.

Sequenced sample: PBMCs. The TCR comes from a male donor in good health and CMV-seronegative. This chain uses TRBV18 with TRBJ2-7, with 8 bases lining up with TRBD1. In DNA form, the CDR3 reads TGTGCCAGCTCACCGGGACAGGAACGCGAGCAGTACTTC. It encodes CASSPGQEREQYF.